This TCR beta chain was sequenced in a study of blood T cell repertoires in COVID-19. Across the study: Collection of acute and convalescent COVID-19 samples took place in the United States, Italy and Spain. PBMCs, B-cell-depleted T cells, or T cells provided the cDNA or gDNA that made up the material.

Recruited during active infection, patients (from Seattle) were subsequently followed longitudinally. V dropped 7 bases and J dropped 5 bases, with 15 bases sitting between them. Germline V gene lookup returns CDR1 SGHRS and CDR2 YFSETQ. CDR3 length: 13 residues. Study processing details: Estimated nucleated cell counts came from reference gene primer amplification. The assay was immunoSEQ multiplex PCR, and TCRdb's table has in-frame clones only and misses some. That table supplies the V and J calls and clone size; D and trimming were determined from the DNA. The sample lists roughly 410,000 clones, around nine tenths occurring once.

The receptor was isolated from a woman in her 40s with COVID-19, enrolled during active disease. This sequence joins TRBV5-1 and TRBJ1-2; unclear D gene. Sequencing used peripheral blood. CDR3 DNA: TGCGCCAGCGGACCGGGAGCTTATTATGGCTACACCTTC. Amino acids: CASGPGAYYGYTF.